Detailed here is one T cell receptor (beta chain). Authors' processing steps: Cell counts per sample came from amplifying reference gene primers. TCRdb's copy holds only in-frame clones and misses some; the assay was immunoSEQ multiplex PCR. V, J and clone size derive from that table, while D and trimming were established from the DNA sequence. The repertoire holds some 100,000 clones, with approximately 83% as singletons. Participants came from some 23 US areas, aged about 18 to 100 years. This entry belongs to a study of blood T cell repertoires in COVID-19. Whole-study context: Specimens from acute and convalescent COVID-19 originated in the United States, Italy and Spain. PBMCs, B-cell-depleted T cells, or T cells were the source of the cDNA or gDNA that made up the material.

This clonotype was obtained from a woman aged 50 to 60 who had recovered from COVID-19. Sample: PBMCs or T cells enriched from blood (not recorded which).

The CDR3 DNA reads as TGTGCCAGCAGCTTGGAGGGGTTAAAAGCTTTCTTT. Protein product: CASSLEGLKAFF. This chain uses TRBV7-8 with TRBJ1-1, with D maybe TRBD1 (5 bases). Trimming took 3 bases from V and 9 from J, leaving 11 bases between them. The CDR3 runs to 12 residues. The germline V gene encodes CDR1 SGHVS and CDR2 FQNEAQ.